Each of the 24 T cell receptor beta chains below was sequenced from the same sample in a study of T cells in Graves' hyperthyroidism and ophthalmopathy. The CDR3 regions of TCR beta were amplified from RNA transcripts. A first-round RT-PCR of the TCR CDR3 used the HTBI primer set. TCRdb recomputed calls from the multiplex PCR reads with MiXCR, one row per CDR3 protein. The sample holds a few hundred thousand distinct CDR3 sequences, roughly 22% seen once. The sample comprised blood. The origin of the receptors is a woman aged 70-85 years with Graves' ophthalmopathy.

This clonotype appeared a few times. The chain is built from TRBV12-5 and TRBJ1-1, with unresolved D. In germline, CDR1 is LGHNT, CDR2 FRNRAP. The CDR3 has 14 residues. Trimming cost V 1 base and J 0 bases, with 6 bases left between them. DNA of the CDR3: TGTGCTAGTGGTTTGGGCAAGATGAACACTGAAGCTTTCTTT. It is translated as CASGLGKMNTEAFF.

A few counts support this clonotype. In nucleotides, the CDR3 is TGTGCCATCAGTCGCACCACGACAAGTGTGGACACTGAAGCTTTCTTT. It is translated as CAISRTTTSVDTEAFF. The V call is TRBV10-3, the J call TRBJ1-1, with D uncertain. The germline gives CDR1 ENHRY, CDR2 SYGVKD. The ends were cut back, 5 bases at V and 3 bases at J, with 19 bases in the middle. CDR3 size: 16 residues.

This clonotype was observed a handful of times. The CDR3 sequence is CASSLTTSDTQYF. The DNA for the CDR3 is TGTGCCAGCAGCTTAACGACTTCAGATACGCAGTATTTT. This chain joins TRBV11-3 and TRBJ2-3; D ambiguous. In germline, CDR1 is SGHNT, CDR2 YENEEA. The ends were cut back, 2 bases at V and 4 bases at J, with 7 bases in the middle. The CDR3 has 13 amino acids.

The chain couples TRBV19 to TRBJ2-5; TRBD1 might be the D (6 bases). Germline V gene data show CDR1 as LNHDA and CDR2 as SQIVND (reference sequence). The CDR3 has 14 residues. Trimming removed 6 bases from V and 6 bases from J, with 17 bases in between. In DNA, the CDR3 is TGTGCCAGTAGCTCAGGGGACGTTAGACAGACCCAGTACTTC. It codes for CASSSGDVRQTQYF.

This clonotype came up many times. The chain recombines TRBV30 with TRBJ2-7; D gene ambiguous. The CDR3 length is 15 residues. Germline V gene sequence: CDR1 GTSNPN, CDR2 SVGIG (reference sequence). V was pared by 0 bases and J by 3 bases, with 15 bases between. CDR3 residues: CAWSVRLPVDYEQYF. The CDR3, as DNA: TGTGCCTGGAGTGTACGTCTGCCCGTCGACTACGAGCAGTACTTC.

This clonotype was detected a few times. V usage is TRBV30 and J usage is TRBJ1-1; D not certain. In germline, CDR1 is GTSNPN, CDR2 SVGIG (reference sequence). The CDR3 is made up of 11 amino acids. V was shortened by 3 bases and J by 10 bases, with 12 bases between the two germline ends. DNA of the CDR3: TGTGCCTGGAGCCCTGAAAGCGCAGCTTTCTTT. The encoded protein is CAWSPESAAFF.

Turning to this clonotype: Being one base from a much bigger clone, this may be a read error. The chain employs TRBV25-1 and TRBJ2-7; D is unclear. Germline V gene lookup returns CDR1 MGHDK and CDR2 SYGVNS. Trimming took 1 base from V and 3 from J, leaving 4 bases between them. This CDR3 is built from 12 residues. The CDR3 nucleotides read TGTGCCAGCAGTGAATGGGGCTACGAGCAGTACTTC. It specifies CASSEWGYEQYF.

This clonotype has at least ten counts. This sequence joins TRBV7-2 and TRBJ2-5; the D gene is possibly TRBD2 (5 bases). The V end was cut by 2 bases, the J end by 0 bases, with 7 bases between. The CDR3 extends over 14 amino acids. Germline CDR1 is SGHTA and CDR2 is FQGNSA. The CDR3 sequence: CASSLTRDQETQYF. The CDR3 coding sequence is TGTGCCAGCAGCTTAACTAGGGACCAAGAGACCCAGTACTTC.

This clonotype was detected many times. CDR3 nucleotides: TGCAGTGCTCCGGGACAGGCTACGAACACTGAAGCTTTCTTT. Translation: CSAPGQATNTEAFF. The chain links TRBV20-1 to TRBJ1-1, with 8 bases aligning to TRBD1. The CDR3 length is 14 residues. The junction had 6 bases not matched to a gene; V was cut back by 5 bases and J by 1 base. Germline V lookup: CDR1 DFQATT, CDR2 SNEGSKA (reference sequence).

This clonotype was detected a few times. The chain uses TRBV3-1 and TRBJ2-7; D possibly corresponds to TRBD2 (5 bases). This CDR3 region has 14 residues. The V and J ends lost 2 bases and 8 bases respectively, with 16 bases between them. The germline V gene has CDR1 LGHDT and CDR2 YNNKEL (reference sequence). CDR3 amino acids: CASSQSGILVKQYF. Written as DNA, the CDR3 is TGTGCCAGCAGCCAATCGGGGATCCTTGTGAAGCAGTACTTC.

This clonotype was seen only a few times. This rearrangement joins TRBV10-3 to TRBJ2-1, with D unclear. The CDR3 length is 12 residues. CDR1 and CDR2 from the germline V gene are ENHRY and SYGVKD. V gave up 3 bases and J gave up 13 bases, with 13 bases separating them. The CDR3 bases are TGTGCCATCAGTGATTTCAACTCCCGACAGTTCTTC. Protein: CAISDFNSRQFF.

This clonotype occurred a few times. V usage is TRBV5-1 and J usage is TRBJ1-1; 8 positions match TRBD1. The length of the CDR3 is 14 residues. The V and J ends lost 5 bases and 1 base, in that order; junction bases with no gene match: 4. Per the germline V gene, CDR1 is SGHRS and CDR2 is YFSETQ. The CDR3 here is CASSQGARNTEAFF. The CDR3 region has the DNA TGCGCCAGCAGTCAGGGGGCGCGGAACACTGAAGCTTTCTTT.

This chain joins TRBV6-5 and TRBJ1-2; D not certain. V lost 0 bases and J lost 2, with 7 bases in between. The length of the CDR3 is 14 residues. From germline, CDR1 is MNHEY and CDR2 SVGAGI. CDR3: CASSYSRPNYGYTF. The CDR3 nucleotides are TGTGCCAGCAGTTACTCGAGGCCGAACTATGGCTACACCTTC.

This clonotype has just a few counts. V gene TRBV5-1 combines with J gene TRBJ2-7; D might be TRBD2 (6 bases). Germline V gene lookup returns CDR1 SGHRS and CDR2 YFSETQ. Between the trimmed V and J ends, which lost 0 bases and 2 bases, there was a span of 6 bases. The length of the CDR3 is 13 residues. CDR3 DNA sequence: TGCGCCAGCAGCTTGGAGCGGGCCTACGAGCAGTACTTC. The encoded protein is CASSLERAYEQYF.

This chain links TRBV3-1 with TRBJ2-7, with a possible D match to TRBD2 (5 bases). In germline, CDR1 is LGHDT, CDR2 YNNKEL (reference sequence). CDR3 size: 15 residues. V gave up 5 bases and J gave up 5 bases, with 19 bases separating them. CDR3 bases: TGTGCCAGCAGCTCCCTACGACGGGAAGGCCACGAGCAGTACTTC. Translating gives CASSSLRREGHEQYF.

The V call is TRBV7-9, the J call TRBJ1-2, with D uncertain. Germline-derived CDR1 and CDR2 are SEHNR and FQNEAQ (reference sequence). The V gene lost 1 base and the J gene lost 8 bases, with 23 bases spanning the gap. The CDR3 is 17 residues long. The CDR3 spells CASSLVSGAFAPRGYTF. The CDR3 DNA reads TGTGCCAGCAGCTTAGTCTCAGGAGCATTTGCCCCTAGGGGCTACACCTTC.

The chain combines TRBV7-2 with TRBJ2-3; 10 nucleotides agree with TRBD2. The J segment lost 1 base and the V segment lost 1 base, leaving 5 bases of the junction unmatched. Germline V lookup: CDR1 SGHTA, CDR2 FQGNSA. The CDR3 sequence is 17 residues long. The CDR3 loop reads CASSLGSSGSGTDTQYF. CDR3 sequence (DNA): TGTGCCAGCAGCTTAGGTTCTAGCGGGAGTGGCACAGATACGCAGTATTTT. The full variable domain, completed using reference TRBV7-2 and TRBJ2-3, is GAGVSQSPSNKVTEKGKDVELRCDPISGHTALYWYRQSLGQGLEFLIYFQGNSAPDKSGLPSDRFSAERTGGSVSTLTIQRTQQEDSAVYLCASSLGSSGSGTDTQYFGPGTRLTVL.

This clonotype was observed many times. The chain carries TRBV28 and TRBJ2-2; D unclear. Germline CDR1 and CDR2: MDHEN and SYDVKM. Trimming took 5 bases from V and 1 from J, leaving 5 bases between them. This CDR3 comprises 13 residues. The CDR3 region has the DNA TGTGCCAGCAGTGCGAGGAACACCGGGGAGCTGTTTTTT. Translated: CASSARNTGELFF. The full variable domain, rest sourced from reference TRBV28 and TRBJ2-2, is DVKVTQSSRYLVKRTGEKVFLECVQDMDHENMFWYRQDPGLGLRLIYFSYDVKMKEKGDIPEGYSVSREKKERFSLILESASTNQTSMYLCASSARNTGELFFGEGSRLTVL.

This clonotype was found many times. The V gene is TRBV27, the J gene TRBJ2-5; 12 positions agree with TRBD2. The V and J ends lost 2 bases and 5 bases, in that order; junction bases with no gene match: 6. The germline gives CDR1 MNHEY, CDR2 SMNVEV (reference sequence). The CDR3 is 16 amino acids. CDR3 residues: CASSLRLAGEGETQYF. The CDR3 DNA reads as TGTGCCAGCAGTTTAAGACTAGCGGGAGAGGGGGAGACCCAGTACTTC.

This clonotype was found many times. The J gene is TRBJ2-2, the V gene TRBV2; D could derive from TRBD1 or TRBD2 (5 bases each). This CDR3 has 14 amino acids. Looked up from germline, CDR1 is SNHLY and CDR2 is FYNNEI. Trimming removed 6 bases at V and 4 bases at J, with 12 bases between. The CDR3 bases are TGTGCCAGCAGGCGGATAGGGACCACCGGGGAGCTGTTTTTT. This translates into CASRRIGTTGELFF.

This clonotype showed up many times. CDR3 in DNA: TGTGCCAGCAGTCCGACGACGCAAGAGACCCAGTACTTC. This encodes CASSPTTQETQYF. The chain combines TRBV12-3 or TRBV12-4 with TRBJ2-5; no firm D call. Trimming took off 5 bases at V and 2 bases at J, with 9 bases between the two ends. The CDR3 spans 13 residues.

This clonotype has more than one count but fewer than ten. This chain uses TRBV19 with TRBJ1-5, with D uncertain. The length of the CDR3 is 13 residues. Germline CDR1 reads LNHDA; CDR2 reads SQIVND (reference sequence). Trimming pared 3 bases from V and 5 bases from J, leaving 8 bases between. The CDR3 sequence is CASSMDGDQPQHF. CDR3 sequence (DNA): TGTGCCAGTAGTATGGACGGTGATCAGCCCCAGCATTTT. The full variable domain, rest sourced from reference TRBV19 and TRBJ1-5, is DGGITQSPKYLFRKEGQNVTLSCEQNLNHDAMYWYRQDPGQGLRLIYYSQIVNDFQKGDIAEGYSVSREKKESFPLTVTSAQKNPTAFYLCASSMDGDQPQHFGDGTRLSIL.

This sequence joins TRBV10-3 and TRBJ2-3; 9 positions match TRBD1. CDR1 and CDR2 (germline): ENHRY, SYGVKD. V gave up 6 bases and J gave up 5 bases; unmatched junction bases: 9. This CDR3 region has 15 residues. The CDR3 reads CAIRAGTGSKDTQYF. Here the CDR3 DNA reads TGTGCCATCAGGGCCGGGACAGGGTCCAAAGATACGCAGTATTTT.

CDR3 loop: CATGLRLAGINEQFF. CDR3 in DNA: TGTGCCACCGGCCTCCGGCTAGCGGGAATAAATGAGCAGTTCTTC. The chain has TRBV24-1 and TRBJ2-1, with TRBD2 identical over 9 bases. This CDR3 is built from 15 residues. In germline, CDR1 is KGHDR, CDR2 SFDVKD. Germline trimming cut 9 bases from V and 7 bases from J; bases unmatched to any gene: 12.